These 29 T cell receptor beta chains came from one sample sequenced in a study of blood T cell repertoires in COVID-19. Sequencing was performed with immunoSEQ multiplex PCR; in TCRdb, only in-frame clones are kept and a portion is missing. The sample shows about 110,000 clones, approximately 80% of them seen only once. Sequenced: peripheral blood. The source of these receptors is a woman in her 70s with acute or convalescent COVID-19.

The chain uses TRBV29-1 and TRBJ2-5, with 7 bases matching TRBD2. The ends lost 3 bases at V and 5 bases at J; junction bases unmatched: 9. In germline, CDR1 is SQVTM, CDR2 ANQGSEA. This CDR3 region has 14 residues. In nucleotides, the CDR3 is TGCAGCGTTGATCAGGGACTAACGAGGGAGACCCAGTACTTC. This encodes CSVDQGLTRETQYF.

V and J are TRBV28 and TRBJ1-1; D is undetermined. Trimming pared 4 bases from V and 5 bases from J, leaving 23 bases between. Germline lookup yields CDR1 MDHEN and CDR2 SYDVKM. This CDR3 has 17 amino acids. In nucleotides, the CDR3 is TGTGCCAGCAGTTCCCCCTCCGCGGGTGGGGTGTGGACTGAAGCTTTCTTT. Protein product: CASSSPSAGGVWTEAFF.

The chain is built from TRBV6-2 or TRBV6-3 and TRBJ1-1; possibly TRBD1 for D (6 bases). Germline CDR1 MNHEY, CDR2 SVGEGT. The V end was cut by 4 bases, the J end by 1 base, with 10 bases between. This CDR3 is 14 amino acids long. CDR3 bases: TGTGCCAGCAGTTGGAACAGGGAGAACACTGAAGCTTTCTTT. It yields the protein CASSWNRENTEAFF.

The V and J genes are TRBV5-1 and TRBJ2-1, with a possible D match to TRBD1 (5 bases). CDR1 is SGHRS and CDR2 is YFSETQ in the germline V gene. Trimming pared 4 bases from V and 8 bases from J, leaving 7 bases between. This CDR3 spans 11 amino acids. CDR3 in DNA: TGCGCCAGCAGCATAGGGGATGAGCAGTTCTTC. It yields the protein CASSIGDEQFF.

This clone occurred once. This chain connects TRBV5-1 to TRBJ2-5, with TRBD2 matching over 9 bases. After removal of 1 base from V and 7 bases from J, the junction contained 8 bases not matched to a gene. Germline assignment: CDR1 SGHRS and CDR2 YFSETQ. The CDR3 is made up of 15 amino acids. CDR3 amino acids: CASSLSGGRGRTQYF. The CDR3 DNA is TGCGCCAGCAGCTTGTCCGGCGGGAGGGGAAGGACCCAGTACTTC.

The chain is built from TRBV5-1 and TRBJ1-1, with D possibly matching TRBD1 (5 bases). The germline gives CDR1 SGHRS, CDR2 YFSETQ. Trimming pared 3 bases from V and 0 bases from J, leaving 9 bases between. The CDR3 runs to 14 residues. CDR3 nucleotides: TGCGCCAGCAGCTCGCAGGGCCTGAACACTGAAGCTTTCTTT. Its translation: CASSSQGLNTEAFF. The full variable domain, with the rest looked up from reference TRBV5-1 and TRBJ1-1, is KAGVTQTPRYLIKTRGQQVTLSCSPISGHRSVSWYQQTPGQGLQFLFEYFSETQRNKGNFPGRFSGRQFSNSRSEMNVSTLELGDSALYLCASSSQGLNTEAFFGQGTRLTVV.

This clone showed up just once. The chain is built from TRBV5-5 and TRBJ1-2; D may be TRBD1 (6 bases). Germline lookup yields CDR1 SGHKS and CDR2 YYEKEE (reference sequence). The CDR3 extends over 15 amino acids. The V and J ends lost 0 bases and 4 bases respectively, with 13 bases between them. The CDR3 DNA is TGTGCCAGCAGCTTGGGGCAGGGGCTCGGCTATGGCTACACCTTC. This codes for CASSLGQGLGYGYTF.

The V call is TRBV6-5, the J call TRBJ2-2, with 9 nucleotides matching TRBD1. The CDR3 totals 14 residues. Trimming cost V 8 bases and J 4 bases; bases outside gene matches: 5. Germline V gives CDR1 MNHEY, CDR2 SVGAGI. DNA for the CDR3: TGTGCCAGCCTCATGACAGGGGGCACCGGGGAGCTGTTTTTT. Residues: CASLMTGGTGELFF.

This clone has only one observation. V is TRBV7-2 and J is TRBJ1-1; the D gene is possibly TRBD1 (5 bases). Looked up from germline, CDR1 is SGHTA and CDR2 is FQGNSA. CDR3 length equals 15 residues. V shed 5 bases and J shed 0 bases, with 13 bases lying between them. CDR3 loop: CASSPTALLNTEAFF. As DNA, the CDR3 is TGTGCCAGCAGCCCGACAGCATTATTGAACACTGAAGCTTTCTTT.

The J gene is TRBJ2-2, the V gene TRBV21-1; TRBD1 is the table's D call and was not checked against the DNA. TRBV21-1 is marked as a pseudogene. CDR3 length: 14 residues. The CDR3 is CASSTQGNTGELFF. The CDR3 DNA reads TGTGCCAGCAGCACTCAGGGGAACACCGGGGAGCTGTTTTTT.

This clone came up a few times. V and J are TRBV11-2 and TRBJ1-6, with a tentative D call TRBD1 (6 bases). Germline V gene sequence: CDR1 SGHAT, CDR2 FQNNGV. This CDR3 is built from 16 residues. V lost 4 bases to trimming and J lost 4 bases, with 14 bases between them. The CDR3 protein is CASSSPTGTYNSPLHF. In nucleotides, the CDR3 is TGTGCCAGCAGCTCTCCTACAGGGACATATAATTCACCCCTCCACTTT.

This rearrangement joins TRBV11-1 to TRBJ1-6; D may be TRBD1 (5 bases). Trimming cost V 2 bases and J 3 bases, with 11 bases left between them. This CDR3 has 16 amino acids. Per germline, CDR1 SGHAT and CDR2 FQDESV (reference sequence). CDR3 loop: CASSLFGRDYNSPLHF. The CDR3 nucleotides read TGTGCCAGCAGCTTATTCGGCAGGGACTATAATTCACCCCTCCACTTT.

CDR3 DNA: TGTGCCATCAGTGGGACAGATTTGAACACCGGGGAGCTGTTTTTT. Translating it yields CAISGTDLNTGELFF. The gene calls are TRBV10-3 and TRBJ2-2; TRBD1 is a possible D gene (6 bases). Trimming removed 4 bases from V and 1 base from J, with 10 bases in between. CDR3 length: 15 amino acids. CDR1 is ENHRY and CDR2 is SYGVKD in the germline V gene.

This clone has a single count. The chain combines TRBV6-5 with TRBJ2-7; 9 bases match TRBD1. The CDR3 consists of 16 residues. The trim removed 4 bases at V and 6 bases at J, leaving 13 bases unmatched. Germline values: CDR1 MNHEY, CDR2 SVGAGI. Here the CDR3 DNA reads TGTGCCAGCAGTTCCTTTCCCGGGACAGGGCCCACCGAGCAGTACTTC. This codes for CASSSFPGTGPTEQYF.

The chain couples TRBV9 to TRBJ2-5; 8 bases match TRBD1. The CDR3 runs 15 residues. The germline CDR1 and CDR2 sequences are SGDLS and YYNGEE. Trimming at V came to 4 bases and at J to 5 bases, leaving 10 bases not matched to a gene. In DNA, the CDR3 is TGTGCCAGCAGCCCATCTGGGACAGGTCTTGAGACCCAGTACTTC. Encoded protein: CASSPSGTGLETQYF.

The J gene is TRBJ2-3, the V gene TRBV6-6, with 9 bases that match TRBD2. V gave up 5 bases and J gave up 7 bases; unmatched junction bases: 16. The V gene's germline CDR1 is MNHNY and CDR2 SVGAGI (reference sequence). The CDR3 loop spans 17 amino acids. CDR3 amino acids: CASSPSTGSGRGNTQYF. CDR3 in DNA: TGTGCCAGCAGTCCGAGTACGGGTAGCGGGAGAGGGAATACGCAGTATTTT.

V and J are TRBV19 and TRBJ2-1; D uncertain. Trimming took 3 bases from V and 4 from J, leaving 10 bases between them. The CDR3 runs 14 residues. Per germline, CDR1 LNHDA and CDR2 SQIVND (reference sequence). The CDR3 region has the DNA TGTGCCAGTAGTATCGCCACGAGGTACAATGAGCAGTTCTTC. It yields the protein CASSIATRYNEQFF.

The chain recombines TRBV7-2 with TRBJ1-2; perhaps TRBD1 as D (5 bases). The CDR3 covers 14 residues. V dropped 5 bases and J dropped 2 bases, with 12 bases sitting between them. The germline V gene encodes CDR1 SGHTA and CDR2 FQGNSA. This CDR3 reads CASSQAGQNYGYTF. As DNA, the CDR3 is TGTGCCAGCAGCCAAGCAGGACAAAACTATGGCTACACCTTC.

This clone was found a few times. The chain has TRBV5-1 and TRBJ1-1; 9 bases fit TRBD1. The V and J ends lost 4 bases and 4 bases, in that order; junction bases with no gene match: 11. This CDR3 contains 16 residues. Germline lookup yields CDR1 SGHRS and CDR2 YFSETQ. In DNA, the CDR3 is TGCGCCAGCAGCCCCCGGACAGGGGTTTCTGTCACTGAAGCTTTCTTT. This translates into CASSPRTGVSVTEAFF.

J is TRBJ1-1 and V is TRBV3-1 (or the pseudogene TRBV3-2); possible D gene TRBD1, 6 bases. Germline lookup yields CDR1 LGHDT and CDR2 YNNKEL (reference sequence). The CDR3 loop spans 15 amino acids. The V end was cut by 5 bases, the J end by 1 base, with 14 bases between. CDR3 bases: TGTGCCAGCAGCTTAGGGGGACGGTGGAACACTGAAGCTTTCTTT. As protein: CASSLGGRWNTEAFF.

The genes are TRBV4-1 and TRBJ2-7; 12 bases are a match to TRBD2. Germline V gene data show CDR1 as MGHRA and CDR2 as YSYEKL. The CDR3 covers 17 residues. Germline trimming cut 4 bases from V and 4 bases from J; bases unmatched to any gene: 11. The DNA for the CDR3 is TGCGCCAGCAGCCGCAATCTAGCGGGAGGGGGGGGTTACGAGCAGTACTTC. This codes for CASSRNLAGGGGYEQYF.

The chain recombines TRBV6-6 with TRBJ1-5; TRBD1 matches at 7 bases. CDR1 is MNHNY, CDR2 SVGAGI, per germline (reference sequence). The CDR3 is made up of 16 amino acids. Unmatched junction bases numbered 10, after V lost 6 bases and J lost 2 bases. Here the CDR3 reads CASRRILGGRNQPQHF. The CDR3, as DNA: TGTGCCAGCAGACGTATTCTAGGGGGCCGCAATCAGCCCCAGCATTTT.

This CDR3 reads CASSGQAGETQYF. The CDR3 DNA reads TGTGCCAGCAGTGGGCAAGCGGGGGAGACCCAGTACTTC. This chain joins TRBV6-4 and TRBJ2-5; 7 positions agree with TRBD2. CDR1 is MRHNA, CDR2 SNTAGT, per germline. V lost 4 bases and J lost 5; bases outside the gene matches: 4. The CDR3 loop spans 13 amino acids.

This CDR3 reads CASSQVLGGGSNEQFF. CDR3 in DNA: TGTGCCAGCAGCCAAGTCTTAGGGGGGGGTAGCAATGAGCAGTTCTTC. The J gene is TRBJ2-1, the V gene TRBV14; weak D call: TRBD2 (7 bases). Between the trimmed V and J ends, which lost 1 base and 6 bases, there was a span of 16 bases. Germline loops: CDR1 SGHDN, CDR2 FVKESK. The CDR3 spans 16 residues.

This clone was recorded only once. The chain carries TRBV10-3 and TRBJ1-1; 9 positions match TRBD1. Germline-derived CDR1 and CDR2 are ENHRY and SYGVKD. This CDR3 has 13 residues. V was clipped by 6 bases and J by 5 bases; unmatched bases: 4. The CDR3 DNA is TGTGCCATCAGCCGACAGGGGGAAACTGAAGCTTTCTTT. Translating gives CAISRQGETEAFF.

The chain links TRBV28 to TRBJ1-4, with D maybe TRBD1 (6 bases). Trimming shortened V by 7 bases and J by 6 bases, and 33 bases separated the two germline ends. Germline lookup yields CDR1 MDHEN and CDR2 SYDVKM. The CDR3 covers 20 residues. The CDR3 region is CASTPGVYGGGFRSDEKLFF. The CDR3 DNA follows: TGTGCCAGCACCCCAGGGGTCTATGGGGGCGGTTTTCGCTCGGATGAAAAACTGTTTTTT.

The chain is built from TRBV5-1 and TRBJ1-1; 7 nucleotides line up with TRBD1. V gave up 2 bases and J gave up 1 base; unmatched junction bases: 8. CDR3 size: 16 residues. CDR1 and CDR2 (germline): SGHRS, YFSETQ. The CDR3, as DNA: TGCGCCAGCAGCTTTGGTTTTGACAGGGCGAACACTGAAGCTTTCTTT. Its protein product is CASSFGFDRANTEAFF.

The CDR3 DNA follows: TGTGCCAGCTCAGGGGGCGATCAGCCCCAGCATTTT. Translated, it gives CASSGGDQPQHF. The chain is built from TRBV7-8 and TRBJ1-5; 8 bases are shared with TRBD1. The V gene end was trimmed by 8 bases and the J gene end by 5 bases; junction bases not matched to a gene: 2. The CDR3 covers 12 residues. Germline V gene lookup returns CDR1 SGHVS and CDR2 FQNEAQ.

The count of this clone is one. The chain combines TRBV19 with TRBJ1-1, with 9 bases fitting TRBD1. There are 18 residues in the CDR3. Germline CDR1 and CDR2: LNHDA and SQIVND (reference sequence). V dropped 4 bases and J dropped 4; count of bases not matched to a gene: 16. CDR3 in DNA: TGTGCCAGTAGTAGGCTCACCGGGACAGGGAACTCACGCACTGAAGCTTTCTTT. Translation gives CASSRLTGTGNSRTEAFF.